The present entry profiles one T cell receptor (beta chain) with its context. Reverse transcription of roughly 0.45 to 1 ug RNA was carried out with random hexamers. MiXCR, applied by TCRdb to the immunoSEQ multiplex PCR reads, yields one record per CDR3 protein. Of around 200,000 distinct CDR3 sequences listed, roughly 94% are singletons. This entry is derived from a study of CD8 T cells in Susac syndrome. Across the whole study: Patients with Susac syndrome, at blood draw, were therapy-naive, on corticosteroids, or on intravenous immunoglobulin alone.

Germline V gives CDR1 MGHRA, CDR2 YSYEKL. V lost 0 bases and J 4 bases, leaving 15 bases between the germline ends. The CDR3 has 16 residues. V and J are TRBV4-1 and TRBJ1-2; no reliable D call. Sequencing was done on a sample of CD4+ T cells from PBMCs. This TCR was sampled from a human donor with Susac syndrome. This CDR3 is CASSQDPQAEGYGYTF. The CDR3 DNA is TGCGCCAGCAGCCAAGATCCCCAGGCCGAAGGCTATGGCTACACCTTC.